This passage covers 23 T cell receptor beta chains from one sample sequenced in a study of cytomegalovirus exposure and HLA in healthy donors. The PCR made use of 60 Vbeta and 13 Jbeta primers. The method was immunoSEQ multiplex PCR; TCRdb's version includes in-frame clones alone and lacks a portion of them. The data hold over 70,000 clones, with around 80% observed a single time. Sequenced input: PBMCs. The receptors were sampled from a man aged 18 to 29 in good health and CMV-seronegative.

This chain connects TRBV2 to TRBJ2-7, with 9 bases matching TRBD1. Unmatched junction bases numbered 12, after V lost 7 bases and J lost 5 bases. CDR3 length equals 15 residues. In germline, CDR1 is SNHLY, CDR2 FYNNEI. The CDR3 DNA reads TGTGCCAGCAATCCGCGGACAGGGGTGAGGGACGAGCAGTACTTC. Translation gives CASNPRTGVRDEQYF. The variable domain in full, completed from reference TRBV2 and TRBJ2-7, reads EPEVTQTPSHQVTQMGQEVILRCVPISNHLYFYWYRQILGQKVEFLVSFYNNEISEKSEIFDDQFSVERPDGSNFTLKIRSTKLEDSAMYFCASNPRTGVRDEQYFGPGTRLTVT.

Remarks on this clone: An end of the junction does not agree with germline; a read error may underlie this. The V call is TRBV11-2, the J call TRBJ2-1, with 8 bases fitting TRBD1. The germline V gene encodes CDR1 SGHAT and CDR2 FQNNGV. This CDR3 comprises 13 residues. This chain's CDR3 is CASDRGGYNKQFF. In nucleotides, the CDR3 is TGTGCCAGCGACAGGGGAGGATACAATAAGCAGTTCTTC.

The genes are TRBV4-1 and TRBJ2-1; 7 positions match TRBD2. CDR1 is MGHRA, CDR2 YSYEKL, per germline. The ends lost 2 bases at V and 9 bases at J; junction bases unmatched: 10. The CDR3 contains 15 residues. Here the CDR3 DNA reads TGCGCCAGCAGCCAATCTAGCGGTGCCTTGGGTGAGCAGTTCTTC. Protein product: CASSQSSGALGEQFF.

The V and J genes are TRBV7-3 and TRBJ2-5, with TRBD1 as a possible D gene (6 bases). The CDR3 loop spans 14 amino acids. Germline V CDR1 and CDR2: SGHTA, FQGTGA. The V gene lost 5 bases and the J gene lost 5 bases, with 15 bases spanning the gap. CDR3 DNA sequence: TGTGCCAGCAGCACGGGACATAGAGCGGAGACCCAGTACTTC. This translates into CASSTGHRAETQYF.

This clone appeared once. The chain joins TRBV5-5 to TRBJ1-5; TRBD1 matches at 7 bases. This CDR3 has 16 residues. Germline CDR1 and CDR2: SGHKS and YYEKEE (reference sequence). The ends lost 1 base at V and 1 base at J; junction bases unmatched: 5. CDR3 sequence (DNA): TGTGCCAGCAGCTTGACAGGGGTCGAGAGCAATCAGCCCCAGCATTTT. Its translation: CASSLTGVESNQPQHF.

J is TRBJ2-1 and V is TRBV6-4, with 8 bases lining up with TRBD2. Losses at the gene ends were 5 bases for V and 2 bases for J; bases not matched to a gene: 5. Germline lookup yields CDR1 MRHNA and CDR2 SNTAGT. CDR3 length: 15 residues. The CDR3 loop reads CASSSRGGAYNEQFF. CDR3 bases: TGTGCCAGCAGTAGCCGGGGGGGCGCCTACAATGAGCAGTTCTTC.

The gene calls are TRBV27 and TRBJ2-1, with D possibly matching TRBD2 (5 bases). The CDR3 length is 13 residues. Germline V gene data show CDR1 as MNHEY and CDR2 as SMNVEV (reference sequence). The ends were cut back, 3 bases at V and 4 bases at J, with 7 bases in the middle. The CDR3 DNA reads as TGTGCCAGCAGTTTCGGGGTATACAATGAGCAGTTCTTC. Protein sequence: CASSFGVYNEQFF.

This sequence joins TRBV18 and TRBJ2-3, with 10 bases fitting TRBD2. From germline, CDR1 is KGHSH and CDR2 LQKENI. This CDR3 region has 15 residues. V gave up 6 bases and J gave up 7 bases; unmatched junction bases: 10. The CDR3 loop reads CASSPSGGAVHTQYF. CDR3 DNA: TGTGCCAGCTCTCCTAGCGGGGGAGCCGTACATACGCAGTATTTT.

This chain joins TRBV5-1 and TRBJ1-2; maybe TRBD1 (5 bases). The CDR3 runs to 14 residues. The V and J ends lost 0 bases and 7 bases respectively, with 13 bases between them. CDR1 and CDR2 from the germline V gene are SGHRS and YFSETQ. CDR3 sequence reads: CASSLAGKDSGYTF. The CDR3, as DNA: TGCGCCAGCAGCTTGGCAGGGAAGGATAGTGGCTACACCTTC.

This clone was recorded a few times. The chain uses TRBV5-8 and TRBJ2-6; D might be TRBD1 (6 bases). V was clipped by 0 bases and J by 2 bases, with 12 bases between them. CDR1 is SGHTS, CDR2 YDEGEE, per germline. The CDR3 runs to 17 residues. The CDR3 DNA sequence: TGTGCCAGCAGCTTGGACAGGGTGGGAACTGGGGCCAACGTCCTGACTTTC. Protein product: CASSLDRVGTGANVLTF.

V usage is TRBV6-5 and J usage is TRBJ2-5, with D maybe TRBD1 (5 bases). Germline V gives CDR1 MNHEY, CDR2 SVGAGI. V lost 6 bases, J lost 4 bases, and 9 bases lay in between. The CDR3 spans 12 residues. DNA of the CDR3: TGTGCCAGCAGGGCCGACAGAGAGACCCAGTACTTC. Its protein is CASRADRETQYF.

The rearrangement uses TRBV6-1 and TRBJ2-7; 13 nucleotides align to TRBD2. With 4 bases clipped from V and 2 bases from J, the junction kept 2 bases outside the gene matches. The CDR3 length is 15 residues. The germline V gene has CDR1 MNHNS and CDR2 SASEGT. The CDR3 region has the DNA TGTGCCAGCAGTGTGGGACTAGCGGGAACCTACGAGCAGTACTTC. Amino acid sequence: CASSVGLAGTYEQYF.

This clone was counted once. CDR3 amino acids: CASSEGLFTSYNEQFF. CDR3 bases: TGTGCCAGCAGCGAGGGACTTTTCACCTCCTACAATGAGCAGTTCTTC. V usage is TRBV7-7 and J usage is TRBJ2-1; maybe TRBD2 (6 bases). The CDR3 sequence is 16 residues long. Trimming pared 5 bases from V and 0 bases from J, leaving 14 bases between. Germline CDR1 reads SSHAT; CDR2 reads FNYEAQ (reference sequence).

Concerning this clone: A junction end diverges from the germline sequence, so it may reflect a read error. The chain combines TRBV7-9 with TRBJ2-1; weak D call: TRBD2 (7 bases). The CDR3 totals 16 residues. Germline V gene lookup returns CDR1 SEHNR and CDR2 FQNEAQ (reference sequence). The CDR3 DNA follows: TGTTCCAGCAGCTTAGGTGAGGGGGGGGGAGCCGATGAGCAGTTCTTC. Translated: CSSSLGEGGGADEQFF.

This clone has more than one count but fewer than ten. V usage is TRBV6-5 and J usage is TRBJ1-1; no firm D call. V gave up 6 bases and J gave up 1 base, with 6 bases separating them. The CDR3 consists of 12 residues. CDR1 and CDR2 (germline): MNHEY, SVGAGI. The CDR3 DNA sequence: TGTGCCAGCAGGCAGTCGAACACTGAAGCTTTCTTT. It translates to CASRQSNTEAFF.

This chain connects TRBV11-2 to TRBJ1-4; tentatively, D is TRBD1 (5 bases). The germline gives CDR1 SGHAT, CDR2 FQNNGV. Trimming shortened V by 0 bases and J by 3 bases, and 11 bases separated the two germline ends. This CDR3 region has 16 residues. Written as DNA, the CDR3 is TGTGCCAGCAGCTTAGATTTTAGGGGCCCTAATGAAAAACTGTTTTTT. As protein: CASSLDFRGPNEKLFF.

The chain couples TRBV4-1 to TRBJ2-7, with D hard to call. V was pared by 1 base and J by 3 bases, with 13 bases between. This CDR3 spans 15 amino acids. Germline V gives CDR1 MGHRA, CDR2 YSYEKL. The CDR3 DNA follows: TGCGCCAGCAGCCAAGTATCGTTAGGAGTCTACGAGCAGTACTTC. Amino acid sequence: CASSQVSLGVYEQYF.

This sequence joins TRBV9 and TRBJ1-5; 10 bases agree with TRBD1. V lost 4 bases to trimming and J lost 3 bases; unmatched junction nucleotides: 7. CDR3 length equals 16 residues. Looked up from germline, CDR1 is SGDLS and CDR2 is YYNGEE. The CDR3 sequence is CASSPGTGALNQPQHF. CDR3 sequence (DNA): TGTGCCAGCAGCCCAGGGACAGGGGCCCTCAATCAGCCCCAGCATTTT. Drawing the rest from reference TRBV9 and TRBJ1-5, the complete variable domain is DSGVTQTPKHLITATGQRVTLRCSPRSGDLSVYWYQQSLDQGLQFLIQYYNGEERAKGNILERFSAQQFPDLHSELNLSSLELGDSALYFCASSPGTGALNQPQHFGDGTRLSIL.

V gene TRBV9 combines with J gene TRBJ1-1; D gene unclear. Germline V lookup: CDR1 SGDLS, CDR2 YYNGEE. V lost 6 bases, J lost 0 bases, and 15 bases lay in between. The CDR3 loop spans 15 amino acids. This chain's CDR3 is CASTPWRHMNTEAFF. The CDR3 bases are TGTGCCAGCACCCCCTGGAGGCACATGAACACTGAAGCTTTCTTT.

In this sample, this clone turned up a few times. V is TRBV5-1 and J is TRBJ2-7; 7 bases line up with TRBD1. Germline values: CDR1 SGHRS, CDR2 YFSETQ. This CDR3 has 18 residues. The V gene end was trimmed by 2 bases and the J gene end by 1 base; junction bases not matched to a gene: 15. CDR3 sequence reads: CASSFGALTGAESYEQYF. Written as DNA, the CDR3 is TGCGCCAGCAGCTTCGGGGCCCTAACAGGGGCCGAATCCTACGAGCAGTACTTC. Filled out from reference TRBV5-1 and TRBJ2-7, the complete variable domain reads KAGVTQTPRYLIKTRGQQVTLSCSPISGHRSVSWYQQTPGQGLQFLFEYFSETQRNKGNFPGRFSGRQFSNSRSEMNVSTLELGDSALYLCASSFGALTGAESYEQYFGPGTRLTVT.

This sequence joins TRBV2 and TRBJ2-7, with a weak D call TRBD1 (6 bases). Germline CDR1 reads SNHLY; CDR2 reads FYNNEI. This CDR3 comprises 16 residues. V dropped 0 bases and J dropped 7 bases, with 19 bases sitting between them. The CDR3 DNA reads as TGTGCCAGCAGTGAAGCTCGGGCAGGGGTACTCTTGGAGCAGTACTTC. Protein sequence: CASSEARAGVLLEQYF.

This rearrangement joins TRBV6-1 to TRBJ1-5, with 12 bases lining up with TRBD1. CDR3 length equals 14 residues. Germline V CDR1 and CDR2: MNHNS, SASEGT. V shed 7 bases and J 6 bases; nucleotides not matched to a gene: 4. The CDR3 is CASMAGQGAQPQHF. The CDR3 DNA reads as TGTGCCAGCATGGCGGGACAGGGGGCTCAGCCCCAGCATTTT.

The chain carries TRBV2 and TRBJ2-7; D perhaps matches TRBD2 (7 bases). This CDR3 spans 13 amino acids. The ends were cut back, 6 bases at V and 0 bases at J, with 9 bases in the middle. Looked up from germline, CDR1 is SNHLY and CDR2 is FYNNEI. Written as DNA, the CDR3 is TGTGCCAGCAGGCGGGGGCCCTCCTACGAGCAGTACTTC. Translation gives CASRRGPSYEQYF.